A single sample gave rise to the 30 T cell receptor beta chains below, sequenced in a study of blood T cell repertoires in COVID-19. Measured with immunoSEQ multiplex PCR; TCRdb has only the in-frame clones, and not every one. The profile shows about 240,000 clones, roughly 87% of them singletons. Input material: peripheral blood. The receptor source for this set is a man between 60 and 75 years old who had recovered from COVID-19.

There are a few counts of this clone. The chain has TRBV20-1 and TRBJ1-1; possible D gene TRBD1, 5 bases. Trimming pared 3 bases from V and 11 bases from J, leaving 16 bases between. The CDR3 totals 12 residues. Germline V gene data show CDR1 as DFQATT and CDR2 as SNEGSKA (reference sequence). The CDR3 spells CSASLPPGGAFF. DNA for the CDR3: TGCAGTGCTAGTCTACCCCCCGGGGGGGCTTTCTTT.

This clone came up once. J is TRBJ2-7 and V is TRBV2; TRBD2 matches at 8 bases. Germline values: CDR1 SNHLY, CDR2 FYNNEI. The CDR3 sequence is 14 residues long. The ends lost 6 bases at V and 3 bases at J; junction bases unmatched: 7. CDR3 loop: CASSPRAGVYEQYF. In nucleotides, the CDR3 is TGTGCCAGCAGCCCTCGAGCGGGGGTCTACGAGCAGTACTTC.

This sequence joins TRBV5-1 and TRBJ2-3; tentative D call: TRBD2 (7 bases). The CDR3 is 16 amino acids. CDR1 and CDR2 from the germline V gene are SGHRS and YFSETQ. The V and J ends lost 1 base and 4 bases respectively, with 16 bases between them. CDR3 in amino acids: CASSLWGGAGADTQYF. CDR3 nucleotide sequence: TGCGCCAGCAGCTTGTGGGGGGGCGCAGGTGCAGATACGCAGTATTTT.

As DNA, the CDR3 is TGTGCCAGCAGCTTAGCGGGACTAGCGGGGGGCAAAGAAAATGAGCAGTTCTTC. Translated, it gives CASSLAGLAGGKENEQFF. The chain uses TRBV7-8 and TRBJ2-1; 15 bases are shared with TRBD2. V dropped 0 bases and J dropped 7; count of bases not matched to a gene: 7. The CDR3 spans 18 residues. CDR1 is SGHVS and CDR2 is FQNEAQ in the germline V gene. Drawing the rest from reference TRBV7-8 and TRBJ2-1, the complete variable domain is GAGVSQSPRYKVAKRGQDVALRCDPISGHVSLFWYQQALGQGPEFLTYFQNEAQLDKSGLPSDRFFAERPEGSVSTLKIQRTQQEDSAVYLCASSLAGLAGGKENEQFFGPGTRLTVL.

The V and J genes are TRBV3-1 (or the pseudogene TRBV3-2) and TRBJ2-5, with D perhaps matching TRBD2 (6 bases). The CDR3 runs 13 residues. Trimming left V 2 bases short and J 5 bases short, with 9 bases between. Germline CDR1 and CDR2: LGHDT and YNNKEL (reference sequence). DNA of the CDR3: TGTGCCAGCAGCCAAACTAGCATCGAGACCCAGTACTTC. This translates into CASSQTSIETQYF.

The CDR3 nucleotides read TGTGCCAGCAGTGTCTTTGAGCAGTTCTTC. Translating gives CASSVFEQFF. This sequence joins TRBV2 and TRBJ2-1; D remains ambiguous. Between the trimmed V and J ends, which lost 4 bases and 9 bases, there was a span of 4 bases. Germline V CDR1 and CDR2: SNHLY, FYNNEI. There are 10 residues in the CDR3.

The V call is TRBV20-1, the J call TRBJ2-3; the match to TRBD2 covers 7 bases. The V gene's germline CDR1 is DFQATT and CDR2 SNEGSKA (reference sequence). J lost 0 bases, V lost 3 bases, and 6 bases had no gene match. CDR3 size: 15 residues. This CDR3 is CSASSSGVSTDTQYF. In DNA form, the CDR3 reads TGCAGTGCTAGTTCCAGCGGGGTTAGCACAGATACGCAGTATTTT.

The chain employs TRBV18 and TRBJ2-2; D may be TRBD1 (5 bases). With 1 base removed from V and 3 bases from J, the gap between germline ends came to 12 bases. The CDR3 runs 16 residues. Germline-derived CDR1 and CDR2 are KGHSH and LQKENI. CDR3 loop: CASSPLGPQYTGELFF. The CDR3 nucleotides are TGTGCCAGCTCACCACTGGGGCCTCAGTACACCGGGGAGCTGTTTTTT.

Details on this clone: A much larger clone lies one base from this, so it may be a read error. This rearrangement joins TRBV5-7 to TRBJ1-1; the D gene is possibly TRBD1 (5 bases). TRBV5-7 is recorded as an ORF, its role being uncertain. This CDR3 has 13 residues. V was pared by 3 bases and J by 0 bases, with 6 bases between. This CDR3 reads CASSWGVNTEAFF. As DNA, the CDR3 is TGTGCCAGCAGCTGGGGGGTGAACACTGAAGCTTTCTTT.

In this sample, this clone turned up a few times. The genes are TRBV6-6 and TRBJ1-2; D gene ambiguous. This CDR3 contains 13 residues. V was pared by 6 bases and J by 8 bases, with 16 bases between. CDR1 MNHNY and CDR2 SVGAGI come from the germline V gene (reference sequence). CDR3 loop: CASRRPDHPGYTF. DNA for the CDR3: TGTGCCAGCAGACGACCAGATCATCCCGGCTACACCTTC.

The V and J genes are TRBV10-3 and TRBJ1-2; maybe TRBD1 (5 bases). Between the trimmed V and J ends, which lost 7 bases and 6 bases, there was a span of 21 bases. Germline V CDR1 and CDR2: ENHRY, SYGVKD. The CDR3 loop spans 15 amino acids. CDR3 in amino acids: CAITTQGNIMDGYTF. The CDR3 bases are TGTGCCATCACCACGCAGGGCAATATCATGGATGGCTACACCTTC.

The gene calls are TRBV6-1 and TRBJ2-3; 10 nucleotides match TRBD2. The ends lost 3 bases at V and 7 bases at J; junction bases unmatched: 1. CDR1 MNHNS and CDR2 SASEGT come from the germline V gene. The CDR3 spans 13 residues. This chain's CDR3 is CASSETSGYTQYF. Written as DNA, the CDR3 is TGTGCCAGCAGTGAGACTAGCGGGTATACGCAGTATTTT.

The J gene is TRBJ1-2, the V gene TRBV7-9; no clear D gene. Trimming cost V 3 bases and J 2 bases, with 7 bases left between them. This CDR3 comprises 13 residues. The germline V gene encodes CDR1 SEHNR and CDR2 FQNEAQ (reference sequence). CDR3 sequence reads: CASSFEGNYGYTF. The CDR3 bases are TGTGCCAGCAGCTTTGAGGGAAACTATGGCTACACCTTC. Drawing the rest from reference TRBV7-9 and TRBJ1-2, the complete variable domain is DTGVSQNPRHKITKRGQNVTFRCDPISEHNRLYWYRQTLGQGPEFLTYFQNEAQLEKSRLLSDRFSAERPKGSFSTLEIQRTEQGDSAMYLCASSFEGNYGYTFGSGTRLTVV.

This clone was counted ten times or more. The CDR3 is CASSFRDEQYF. For the CDR3, the DNA is TGTGCCAGCAGCTTCAGGGACGAGCAGTACTTC. V usage is TRBV5-5 and J usage is TRBJ2-7, with D tentatively TRBD1 (5 bases). The V gene's germline CDR1 is SGHKS and CDR2 YYEKEE (reference sequence). Trimming removed 2 bases at V and 5 bases at J, with 5 bases between. This CDR3 contains 11 residues.

The J gene is TRBJ2-7, the V gene TRBV30, with no clear D. Trimming pared 0 bases from V and 0 bases from J, leaving 9 bases between. The V gene's germline CDR1 is GTSNPN and CDR2 SVGIG (reference sequence). The CDR3 spans 14 residues. Here the CDR3 reads CAWSVVTLSYEQYF. CDR3 nucleotide sequence: TGTGCCTGGAGTGTCGTGACACTCTCCTACGAGCAGTACTTC.

The gene calls are TRBV19 and TRBJ1-3; tentative D call: TRBD1 (5 bases). The CDR3 spans 14 residues. Trimming removed 11 bases from V and 0 bases from J, with 14 bases in between. The germline V gene has CDR1 LNHDA and CDR2 SQIVND (reference sequence). The CDR3 bases are TGTGCCGCCGGGAGGACAAACTCTGGAAACACCATATATTTT. Residues: CAAGRTNSGNTIYF.

The chain carries TRBV5-1 and TRBJ2-2, with 7 bases fitting TRBD1. The V and J ends lost 5 bases and 0 bases, in that order; junction bases with no gene match: 1. The germline gives CDR1 SGHRS, CDR2 YFSETQ. This CDR3 is 14 amino acids long. CDR3 DNA sequence: TGCGCCAGCAGTCAGGGGGCGAACACCGGGGAGCTGTTTTTT. Protein: CASSQGANTGELFF.

The rearrangement uses TRBV5-8 and TRBJ2-3; the D is unclear. Germline V lookup: CDR1 SGHTS, CDR2 YDEGEE. CDR3 length: 13 residues. V lost 0 bases and J lost 3, with 5 bases in between. The CDR3 bases are TGTGCCAGCAGCTTGGGGAGAACAGATACGCAGTATTTT. Translated, it gives CASSLGRTDTQYF.

The chain carries TRBV18 and TRBJ1-2, with D maybe TRBD1 (5 bases). V gave up 4 bases and J gave up 8 bases, with 17 bases separating them. The CDR3 is 14 amino acids. The germline CDR1 and CDR2 sequences are KGHSH and LQKENI. The CDR3 nucleotides are TGTGCCAGCTCACTGGGACCAAACGCGGGAGGCTACACCTTC. Residues: CASSLGPNAGGYTF.

Points on this clone: Other DNA sequences in the sample encode the same CDR3. The chain combines TRBV10-3 with TRBJ1-5, with unresolved D. Germline CDR1 is ENHRY and CDR2 is SYGVKD. V gave up 0 bases and J gave up 5 bases, with 5 bases separating them. The CDR3 runs 13 residues. The CDR3 region has the DNA TGTGCCATCAGTGAGTCGAGAGATCAGCCCCAGCATTTT. It specifies CAISESRDQPQHF.

The chain carries TRBV5-5 and TRBJ2-7; TRBD2 matches 16 bases. The germline V gene has CDR1 SGHKS and CDR2 YYEKEE (reference sequence). The J segment lost 2 bases and the V segment lost 3 bases, leaving 8 bases of the junction unmatched. The CDR3 totals 18 residues. CDR3 DNA: TGTGCCAGCAGCTCTATTCCGGGACTAGCGGGGGGGACCTACGAGCAGTACTTC. Its translation: CASSSIPGLAGGTYEQYF.

Turning to this clone: This same CDR3 is encoded by further DNA sequences in the sample. The chain combines TRBV5-6 with TRBJ2-7; 13 nucleotides agree with TRBD2. Trimming at V came to 0 bases and at J to 5 bases, leaving 5 bases not matched to a gene. CDR3 size: 16 residues. CDR1 is SGHDT and CDR2 is YYEEEE in the germline V gene. The CDR3 is CASSLVWTSGGNEQYF. In DNA form, the CDR3 reads TGTGCCAGCAGCTTGGTATGGACTAGCGGGGGTAACGAGCAGTACTTC.

The CDR3 here is CSASGSRAMAKNIQYF. For the CDR3, the DNA is TGCAGTGCCAGTGGGAGCAGGGCGATGGCCAAAAACATTCAGTACTTC. The chain links TRBV20-1 to TRBJ2-4; D might be TRBD1 or TRBD2, each matching 5 bases. Germline V gene lookup returns CDR1 DFQATT and CDR2 SNEGSKA (reference sequence). The CDR3 covers 16 residues. V lost 6 bases and J lost 1, with 19 bases in between.

The chain carries TRBV4-2 and TRBJ2-3; D is possibly TRBD2 (5 bases). CDR1 is LGHNA, CDR2 YNFKEQ, per germline. The CDR3 covers 16 residues. With 1 base removed from V and 6 bases from J, the gap between germline ends came to 17 bases. CDR3 sequence (DNA): TGTGCCAGCAGCCAAGTAGAAATCGAAGCGGCCGATACGCAGTATTTT. This sequence encodes CASSQVEIEAADTQYF.

The table lists this clone with a count of one. The rearrangement joins TRBV7-2 to TRBJ2-3; tentatively, D is TRBD2 (5 bases). The germline V gene has CDR1 SGHTA and CDR2 FQGNSA. This CDR3 has 15 residues. Between the trimmed V and J ends, which lost 1 base and 4 bases, there was a span of 12 bases. CDR3 loop: CASSLGGRWPDTQYF. The CDR3 nucleotides read TGTGCCAGCAGCTTAGGAGGGCGGTGGCCAGATACGCAGTATTTT.

The DNA of the CDR3 is TGTGCCACCAGTGATTTGTATGAAGCTTTCTTT. This sequence encodes CATSDLYEAFF. This chain uses TRBV24-1 with TRBJ1-1; no clear D. V gave up 0 bases and J gave up 7 bases, with 2 bases separating them. The CDR3 length is 11 residues. Germline lookup yields CDR1 KGHDR and CDR2 SFDVKD.

This clone was detected only a few times. The V and J genes are TRBV27 and TRBJ1-6; no clear D. The V gene's germline CDR1 is MNHEY and CDR2 SMNVEV (reference sequence). Trimming cost V 1 base and J 8 bases, with 9 bases left between them. This CDR3 has 14 residues. The CDR3 reads CASSLLGSYSPLHF. For the CDR3, the DNA is TGTGCCAGCAGTTTATTAGGGAGTTATTCACCCCTCCACTTT.

V is TRBV10-3 and J is TRBJ2-3, with 12 bases that match TRBD2. Trimming removed 8 bases from V and 3 bases from J; junction bases left unmatched: 9. This CDR3 is built from 16 residues. CDR1 ENHRY and CDR2 SYGVKD come from the germline V gene. CDR3 in DNA: TGTGCCATCGCCCGGGCTAGCGGGGGGGGAACAGATACGCAGTATTTT. Residues: CAIARASGGGTDTQYF.

The chain is built from TRBV2 and TRBJ2-7; 9 bases match TRBD2. The CDR3 is 15 amino acids. Germline V gene lookup returns CDR1 SNHLY and CDR2 FYNNEI. With V trimmed by 6 bases and J by 0 bases, 6 bases remained unmatched. The CDR3 DNA reads as TGTGCCAGCAGAGATAGCGGGGGATACTCCTACGAGCAGTACGTC. Amino acid sequence: CASRDSGGYSYEQYV.

The chain employs TRBV7-8 and TRBJ2-4; D unclear. The CDR3 totals 16 residues. Per the germline V gene, CDR1 is SGHVS and CDR2 is FQNEAQ. V was clipped by 4 bases and J by 0 bases, with 13 bases between them. The CDR3 coding sequence is TGTGCCAGCAGCTACTGGGCGTCGTTAGCCAAAAACATTCAGTACTTC. Translation: CASSYWASLAKNIQYF.